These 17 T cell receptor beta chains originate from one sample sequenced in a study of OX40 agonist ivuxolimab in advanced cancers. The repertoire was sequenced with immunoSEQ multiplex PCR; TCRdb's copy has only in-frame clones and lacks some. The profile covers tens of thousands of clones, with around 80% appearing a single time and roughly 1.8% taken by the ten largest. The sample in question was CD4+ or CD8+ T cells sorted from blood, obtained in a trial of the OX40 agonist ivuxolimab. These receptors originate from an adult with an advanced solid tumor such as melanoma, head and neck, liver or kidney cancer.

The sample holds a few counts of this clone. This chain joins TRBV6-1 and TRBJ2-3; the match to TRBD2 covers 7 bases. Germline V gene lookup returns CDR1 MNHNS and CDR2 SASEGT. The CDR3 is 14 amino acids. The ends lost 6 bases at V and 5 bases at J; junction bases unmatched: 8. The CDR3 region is CASRLAGQGDTQYF. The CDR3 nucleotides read TGTGCCAGCAGATTAGCGGGTCAAGGAGATACGCAGTATTTT.

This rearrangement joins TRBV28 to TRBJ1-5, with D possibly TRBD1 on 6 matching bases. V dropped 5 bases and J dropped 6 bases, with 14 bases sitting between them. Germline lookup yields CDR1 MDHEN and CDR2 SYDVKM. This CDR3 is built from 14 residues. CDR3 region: CASSHSVGAQPQHF. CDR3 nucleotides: TGTGCCAGCAGTCACTCGGTGGGGGCTCAGCCCCAGCATTTT.

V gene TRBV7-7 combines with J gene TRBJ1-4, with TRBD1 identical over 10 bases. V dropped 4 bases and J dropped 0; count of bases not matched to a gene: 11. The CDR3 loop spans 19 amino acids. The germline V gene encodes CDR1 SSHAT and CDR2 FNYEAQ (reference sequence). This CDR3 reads CASSYSGTGAPPTNEKLFF. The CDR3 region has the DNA TGTGCCAGCAGCTACTCCGGGACAGGGGCCCCGCCAACTAATGAAAAACTGTTTTTT.

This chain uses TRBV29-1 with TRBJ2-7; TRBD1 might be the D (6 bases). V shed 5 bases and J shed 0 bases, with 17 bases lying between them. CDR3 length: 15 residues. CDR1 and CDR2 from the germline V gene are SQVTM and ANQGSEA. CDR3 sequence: CSVWTARDDSYEQYF. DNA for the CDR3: TGCAGCGTTTGGACAGCTCGGGACGACTCCTACGAGCAGTACTTC.

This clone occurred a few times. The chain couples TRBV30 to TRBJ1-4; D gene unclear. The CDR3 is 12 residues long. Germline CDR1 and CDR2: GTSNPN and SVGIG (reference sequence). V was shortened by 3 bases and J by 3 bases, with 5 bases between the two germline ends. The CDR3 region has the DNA TGTGCCTGGAGGAATCCTAATGAAAAACTGTTTTTT. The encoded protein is CAWRNPNEKLFF.

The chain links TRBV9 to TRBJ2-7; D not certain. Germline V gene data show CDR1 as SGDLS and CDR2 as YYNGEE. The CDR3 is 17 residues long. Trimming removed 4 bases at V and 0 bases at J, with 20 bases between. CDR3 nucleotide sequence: TGTGCCAGCAGCCCCGCAATCGGAGCCAAGTACTCCTACGAGCAGTACTTC. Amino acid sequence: CASSPAIGAKYSYEQYF.

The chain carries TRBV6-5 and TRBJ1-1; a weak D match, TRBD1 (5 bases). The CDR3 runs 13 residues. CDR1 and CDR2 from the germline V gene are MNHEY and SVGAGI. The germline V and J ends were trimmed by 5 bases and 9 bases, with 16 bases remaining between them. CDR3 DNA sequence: TGTGCCAGCAGTACGGGACGGCCACTGAAAGCTTTCTTT. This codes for CASSTGRPLKAFF.

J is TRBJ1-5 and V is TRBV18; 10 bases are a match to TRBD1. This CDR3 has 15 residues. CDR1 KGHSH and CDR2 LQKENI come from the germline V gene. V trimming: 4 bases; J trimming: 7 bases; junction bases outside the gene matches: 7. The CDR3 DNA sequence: TGTGCCAGCTCACGAGGGACAGGGGAGAGGCAGCCCCAGCATTTT. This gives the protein CASSRGTGERQPQHF.

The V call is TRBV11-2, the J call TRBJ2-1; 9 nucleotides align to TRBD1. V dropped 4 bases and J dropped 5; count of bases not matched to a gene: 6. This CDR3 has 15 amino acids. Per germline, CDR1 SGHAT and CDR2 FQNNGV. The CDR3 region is CASSSYRGRNNEQFF. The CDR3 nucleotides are TGTGCCAGCAGCTCATACAGGGGGCGAAACAATGAGCAGTTCTTC.

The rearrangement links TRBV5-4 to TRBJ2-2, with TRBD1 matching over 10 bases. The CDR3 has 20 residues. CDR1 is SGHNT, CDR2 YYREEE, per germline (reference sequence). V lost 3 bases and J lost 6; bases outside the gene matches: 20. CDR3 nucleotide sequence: TGTGCCAGCAGCTCTTTGCAGCTTATATCGCGGGACAGGGGCCCCGGGGAGCTGTTTTTT. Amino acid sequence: CASSSLQLISRDRGPGELFF.

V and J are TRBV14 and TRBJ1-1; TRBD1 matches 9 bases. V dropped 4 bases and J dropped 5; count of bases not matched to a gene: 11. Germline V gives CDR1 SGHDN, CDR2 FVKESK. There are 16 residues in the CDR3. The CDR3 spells CASSPRTGERRTEAFF. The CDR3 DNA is TGTGCCAGCAGCCCCCGGACAGGGGAGCGGAGAACTGAAGCTTTCTTT. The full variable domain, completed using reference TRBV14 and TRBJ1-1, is EAGVTQFPSHSVIEKGQTVTLRCDPISGHDNLYWYRRVMGKEIKFLLHFVKESKQDESGMPNNRFLAERTGGTYSTLKVQPAELEDSGVYFCASSPRTGERRTEAFFGQGTRLTVV.

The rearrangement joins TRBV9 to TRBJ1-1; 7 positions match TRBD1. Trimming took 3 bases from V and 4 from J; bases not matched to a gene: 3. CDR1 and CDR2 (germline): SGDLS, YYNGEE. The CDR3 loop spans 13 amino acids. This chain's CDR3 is CASSAQGGTEAFF. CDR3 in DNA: TGTGCCAGCAGCGCCCAGGGGGGCACTGAAGCTTTCTTT. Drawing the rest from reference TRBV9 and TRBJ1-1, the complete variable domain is DSGVTQTPKHLITATGQRVTLRCSPRSGDLSVYWYQQSLDQGLQFLIQYYNGEERAKGNILERFSAQQFPDLHSELNLSSLELGDSALYFCASSAQGGTEAFFGQGTRLTVV.

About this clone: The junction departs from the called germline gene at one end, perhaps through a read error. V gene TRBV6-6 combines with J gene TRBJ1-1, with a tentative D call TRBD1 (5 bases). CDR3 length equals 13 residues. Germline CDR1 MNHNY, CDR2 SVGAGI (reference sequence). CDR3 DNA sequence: TGTACCAGCAGCCCCGCGGGGGACACTGAAGCTTTCTTT. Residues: CTSSPAGDTEAFF.

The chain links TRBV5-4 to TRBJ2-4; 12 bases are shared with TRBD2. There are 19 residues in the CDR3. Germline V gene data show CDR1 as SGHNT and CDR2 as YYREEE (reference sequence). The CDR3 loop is CAVWEASGGDGEAKNIQYF. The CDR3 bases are TGTGCAGTCTGGGAGGCTAGCGGGGGGGACGGGGAAGCCAAAAACATTCAGTACTTC. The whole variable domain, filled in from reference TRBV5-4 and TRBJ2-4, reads ETGVTQSPTHLIKTRGQQVTLRCSSQSGHNTVSWYQQALGQGPQFIFQYYREEENGRGNFPPRFSGLQFPNYSSELNVNALELDDSALYLCAVWEASGGDGEAKNIQYFGAGTRLSVL.

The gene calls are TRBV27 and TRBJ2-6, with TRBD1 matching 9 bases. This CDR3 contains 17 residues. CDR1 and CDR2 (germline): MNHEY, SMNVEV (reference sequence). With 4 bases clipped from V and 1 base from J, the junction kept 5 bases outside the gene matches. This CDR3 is CASSSPGTGSGANVLTF. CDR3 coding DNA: TGTGCCAGCAGTTCTCCCGGGACAGGGTCTGGGGCCAACGTCCTGACTTTC.

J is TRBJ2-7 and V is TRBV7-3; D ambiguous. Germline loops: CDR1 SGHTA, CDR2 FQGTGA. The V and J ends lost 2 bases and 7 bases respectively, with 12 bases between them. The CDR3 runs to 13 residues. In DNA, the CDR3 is TGTGCCAGCAGCTTACGTCTTACTTCAGAGCAGTACTTC. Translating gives CASSLRLTSEQYF.

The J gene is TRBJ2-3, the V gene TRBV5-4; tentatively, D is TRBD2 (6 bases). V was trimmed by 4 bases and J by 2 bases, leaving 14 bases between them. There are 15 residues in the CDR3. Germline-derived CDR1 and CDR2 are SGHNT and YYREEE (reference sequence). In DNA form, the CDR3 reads TGTGCCAGCAGCGGCGGAGGGTATTCCACAGATACGCAGTATTTT. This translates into CASSGGGYSTDTQYF.